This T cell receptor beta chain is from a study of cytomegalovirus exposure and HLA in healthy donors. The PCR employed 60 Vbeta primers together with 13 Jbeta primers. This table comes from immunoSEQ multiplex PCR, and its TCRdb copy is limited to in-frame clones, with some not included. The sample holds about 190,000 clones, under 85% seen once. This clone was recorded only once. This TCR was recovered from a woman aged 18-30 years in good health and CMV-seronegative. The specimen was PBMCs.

CDR3: CASSRYNEQFF. CDR3 coding DNA: TGTGCCAGCAGTCGCTACAATGAGCAGTTCTTC. The chain recombines TRBV6-5 with TRBJ2-1; D is unresolved. V was trimmed by 5 bases and J by 3 bases, leaving 2 bases between them. Per germline, CDR1 MNHEY and CDR2 SVGAGI. The CDR3 has 11 residues.